This record looks at one T cell receptor (beta chain) sequence and its context. This specimen belongs to a study of monozygotic twins with inflammatory bowel disease. The CDR3 contains 17 residues. The germline gives CDR1 SGHRS, CDR2 YFSETQ. TCRdb reanalyzed the 5' RACE reads and collapses them to one entry per CDR3 protein, without DNA. This sample's table has about 450,000 distinct CDR3 sequences. J is TRBJ2-5 and V is TRBV5-1. Material for sequencing was blood. This TCR derives from a human donor with ulcerative colitis or Crohn's disease, or a healthy co-twin of an affected twin (not recorded which). The CDR3 spells CASSLVAPGDIQETQYF.